The 15 T cell receptor beta chains below all came from one sample that was sequenced in a study of T cell responses to AZD1222 COVID-19 vaccine. The data were produced by immunoSEQ multiplex PCR, yet TCRdb's version contains in-frame clones alone and is incomplete. Seen here are more than 95,000 clones, more than 75% observed once, and the top ten hold less than 4%. The specimen was peripheral blood, collected 28 days after the second AZD1222 dose. The receptors derive from an adult who received the AZD1222 COVID-19 vaccine.

The rearrangement joins TRBV7-8 to TRBJ2-3; tentative D call: TRBD1 (7 bases). This CDR3 spans 13 amino acids. CDR1 and CDR2 from the germline V gene are SGHVS and FQNEAQ. Between the trimmed V and J ends, which lost 1 base and 11 bases, there was a span of 13 bases. As DNA, the CDR3 is TGTGCCAGCAGCTTAGAAAGACAGGGAGGGCAGTATTTT. Its translation: CASSLERQGGQYF.

V gene TRBV30 combines with J gene TRBJ1-5, with unresolved D. The CDR3 totals 14 residues. The V gene's germline CDR1 is GTSNPN and CDR2 SVGIG (reference sequence). V was shortened by 2 bases and J by 7 bases, with 15 bases between the two germline ends. The CDR3 coding sequence is TGTGCCTGGAGTTCCTCGCGGGTAGGCCAGCCCCAGCATTTT. Its translation is CAWSSSRVGQPQHF.

The chain couples TRBV5-4 to TRBJ2-7, with D unclear. This CDR3 is 20 amino acids long. The germline V gene has CDR1 SGHNT and CDR2 YYREEE (reference sequence). The V end lost 1 base, the J end lost 3 bases, and 29 bases lay between the germline ends. DNA of the CDR3: TGTGCCAGCAGCTTGCAGGAGCTAGAACGTTTTGTGCGCCGAGACTACGAGCAGTACTTC. Residues: CASSLQELERFVRRDYEQYF.

CDR3: CASSTDRVDSPLHF. The DNA of the CDR3 is TGCGCCAGCAGCACGGACAGGGTCGATTCACCCCTCCACTTT. The rearrangement uses TRBV5-1 and TRBJ1-6; 8 bases agree with TRBD1. V lost 4 bases to trimming and J lost 8 bases; unmatched junction nucleotides: 5. In germline, CDR1 is SGHRS, CDR2 YFSETQ. This CDR3 region has 14 residues.

V and J are TRBV19 and TRBJ2-3, with a possible D match to TRBD2 (6 bases). Trimming stripped 2 bases from V and 0 bases from J, with 9 bases between. The CDR3 is 15 amino acids. The germline CDR1 and CDR2 sequences are LNHDA and SQIVND (reference sequence). CDR3 region: CASSIPSASTDTQYF. In DNA, the CDR3 is TGTGCCAGTAGTATACCTAGCGCGAGCACAGATACGCAGTATTTT.

V gene TRBV28 combines with J gene TRBJ2-5, with a possible D match to TRBD2 (6 bases). The CDR3 runs to 14 residues. In germline, CDR1 is MDHEN, CDR2 SYDVKM. V dropped 5 bases and J dropped 2 bases, with 12 bases sitting between them. In DNA form, the CDR3 reads TGTGCCAGCAGTCTGCGGGAAATTCAAGAGACCCAGTACTTC. It translates to CASSLREIQETQYF.

This chain links TRBV18 with TRBJ2-5; 9 bases are shared with TRBD2. The germline CDR1 and CDR2 sequences are KGHSH and LQKENI. The CDR3 consists of 16 residues. With 2 bases clipped from V and 1 base from J, the junction kept 5 bases outside the gene matches. The CDR3, as DNA: TGTGCCAGCTCACCAATAGCGGGGGCGAGCCAAGAGACCCAGTACTTC. It is translated as CASSPIAGASQETQYF.

The chain recombines TRBV5-5 with TRBJ1-6; possible D gene TRBD1, 6 bases. Per the germline V gene, CDR1 is SGHKS and CDR2 is YYEKEE (reference sequence). This CDR3 contains 18 residues. The V end lost 2 bases, the J end lost 0 bases, and 15 bases lay between the germline ends. The CDR3 DNA sequence: TGTGCCAGCAGCTTTGGACAGCCCGAAAGCTCCTATAATTCACCCCTCCACTTT. Its translation is CASSFGQPESSYNSPLHF.

The DNA for the CDR3 is TGTGCCTGGAGTTCCCCTCTTGCGGGAGCCCACTATGGCTACACCTTC. Translated, it gives CAWSSPLAGAHYGYTF. The chain recombines TRBV30 with TRBJ1-2; D not resolved. Trimming cost V 2 bases and J 3 bases, with 19 bases left between them. Per germline, CDR1 GTSNPN and CDR2 SVGIG (reference sequence). This CDR3 is built from 16 residues. Filled out from reference TRBV30 and TRBJ1-2, the complete variable domain reads SQTIHQWPATLVQPVGSPLSLECTVEGTSNPNLYWYRQAAGRGLQLLFYSVGIGQISSEVPQNLSASRPQDRQFILSSKKLLLSDSGFYLCAWSSPLAGAHYGYTFGSGTRLTVV.

The DNA of the CDR3 is TGTGCCAGCAGCTACGGGACAGGGGGGGAGACCCAGTACTTC. This codes for CASSYGTGGETQYF. The chain couples TRBV3-1 (or the pseudogene TRBV3-2) to TRBJ2-5; 11 bases map to TRBD1. The ends lost 5 bases at V and 5 bases at J; junction bases unmatched: 4. The CDR3 contains 14 residues. Germline V gene data show CDR1 as LGHDT and CDR2 as YNNKEL (reference sequence).

The chain links TRBV7-2 to TRBJ1-2; the D is unclear. The V end was cut by 6 bases, the J end by 9 bases, with 17 bases between. Germline V gene lookup returns CDR1 SGHTA and CDR2 FQGNSA. The length of the CDR3 is 13 residues. CDR3: CASSQVTWDRYTF. In DNA, the CDR3 is TGTGCCAGCAGTCAAGTGACCTGGGATCGCTACACCTTC.

The chain recombines TRBV7-9 with TRBJ1-4, with 7 bases matching TRBD1. Germline values: CDR1 SEHNR, CDR2 FQNEAQ (reference sequence). The CDR3 is 13 residues long. Trimming at V came to 5 bases and at J to 8 bases, leaving 5 bases not matched to a gene. CDR3 sequence (DNA): TGTGCCAGCAGCGCCACAGGGGCCGAAAAACTGTTTTTT. Protein product: CASSATGAEKLFF.

This clone showed up just once. The chain recombines TRBV30 with TRBJ1-1, with D hard to call. The CDR3 contains 12 residues. V lost 4 bases and J lost 4, with 10 bases in between. Germline assignment: CDR1 GTSNPN and CDR2 SVGIG (reference sequence). CDR3 protein: CAWTPSATEAFF. DNA of the CDR3: TGTGCCTGGACTCCCTCGGCCACTGAAGCTTTCTTT.

This chain links TRBV5-6 with TRBJ1-1; 8 bases agree with TRBD1. V was clipped by 2 bases and J by 5 bases; unmatched bases: 2. The CDR3 extends over 13 amino acids. Germline V gene lookup returns CDR1 SGHDT and CDR2 YYEEEE. For the CDR3, the DNA is TGTGCCAGCAGCTTACAGGGGGGAACTGAAGCTTTCTTT. Its translation is CASSLQGGTEAFF.

V usage is TRBV29-1 and J usage is TRBJ1-2; the match to TRBD1 covers 7 bases. Per the germline V gene, CDR1 is SQVTM and CDR2 is ANQGSEA. Germline trimming cut 3 bases from V and 8 bases from J; bases unmatched to any gene: 12. The CDR3 spans 14 residues. The CDR3 DNA sequence: TGCAGCGTTGAGGGCCGGGACAGAGGGAAGGGCTACACCTTC. Amino acids: CSVEGRDRGKGYTF.